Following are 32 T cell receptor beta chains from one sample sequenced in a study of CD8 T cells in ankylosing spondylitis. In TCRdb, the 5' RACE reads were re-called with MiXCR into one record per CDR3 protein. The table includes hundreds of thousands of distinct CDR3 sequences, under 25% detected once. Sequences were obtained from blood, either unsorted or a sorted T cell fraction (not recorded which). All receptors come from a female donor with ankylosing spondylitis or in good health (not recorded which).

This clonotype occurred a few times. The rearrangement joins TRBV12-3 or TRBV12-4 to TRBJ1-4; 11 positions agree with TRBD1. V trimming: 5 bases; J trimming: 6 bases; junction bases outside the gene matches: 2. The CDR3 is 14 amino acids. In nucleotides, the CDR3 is TGTGCCAGCAGTGGGACAGGGGGTGATGAAAAACTGTTTTTT. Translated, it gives CASSGTGGDEKLFF.

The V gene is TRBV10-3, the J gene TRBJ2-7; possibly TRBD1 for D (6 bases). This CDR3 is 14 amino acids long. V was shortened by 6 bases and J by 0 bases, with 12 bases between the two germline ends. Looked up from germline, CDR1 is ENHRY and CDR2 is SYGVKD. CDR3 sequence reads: CAISPQGSSYEQYF. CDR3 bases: TGTGCCATCAGCCCACAGGGTAGCTCCTACGAGCAGTACTTC.

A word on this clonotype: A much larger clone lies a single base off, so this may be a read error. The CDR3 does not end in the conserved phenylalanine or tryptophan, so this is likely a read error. As DNA, the CDR3 is TGTGCCATCAGTGAGTCGGGTATCACTAGCTACAATGAGCAGTTCCTC. It translates to CAISESGITSYNEQFL. The rearrangement uses TRBV10-3 and TRBJ2-1, with TRBD2 as a possible D gene (5 bases). This CDR3 is 16 amino acids long. The germline CDR1 and CDR2 sequences are ENHRY and SYGVKD. Trimming pared 0 bases from V and 3 bases from J, leaving 12 bases between.

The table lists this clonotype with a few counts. CDR3 coding DNA: TGCAGTGTCCATCAACCCGACCAGCCCCAGCATTTT. This gives the protein CSVHQPDQPQHF. The chain carries TRBV20-1 and TRBJ1-5; D gene uncertain. Germline loops: CDR1 DFQATT, CDR2 SNEGSKA (reference sequence). V was shortened by 7 bases and J by 7 bases, with 14 bases between the two germline ends. The CDR3 runs to 12 residues.

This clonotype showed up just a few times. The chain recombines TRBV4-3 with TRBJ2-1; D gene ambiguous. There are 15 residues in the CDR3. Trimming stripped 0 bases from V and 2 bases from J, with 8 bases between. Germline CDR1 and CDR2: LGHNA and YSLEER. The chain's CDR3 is CASSQESQTYNEQFF. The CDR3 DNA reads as TGCGCCAGCAGCCAAGAATCACAGACCTACAATGAGCAGTTCTTC.

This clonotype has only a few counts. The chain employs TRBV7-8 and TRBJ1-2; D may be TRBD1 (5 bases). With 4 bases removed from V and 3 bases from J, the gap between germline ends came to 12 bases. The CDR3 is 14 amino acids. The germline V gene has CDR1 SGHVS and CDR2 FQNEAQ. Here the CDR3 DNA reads TGTGCCAGCAGCTCGGGGGGGGGTTACTATGGCTACACCTTC. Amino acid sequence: CASSSGGGYYGYTF.

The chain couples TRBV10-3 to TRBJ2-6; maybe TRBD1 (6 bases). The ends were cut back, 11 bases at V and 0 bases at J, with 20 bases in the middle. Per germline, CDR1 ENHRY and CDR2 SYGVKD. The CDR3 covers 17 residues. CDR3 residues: CAVSGTPSNSGANVLTF. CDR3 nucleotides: TGTGCCGTATCCGGGACACCATCAAACTCTGGGGCCAACGTCCTGACTTTC.

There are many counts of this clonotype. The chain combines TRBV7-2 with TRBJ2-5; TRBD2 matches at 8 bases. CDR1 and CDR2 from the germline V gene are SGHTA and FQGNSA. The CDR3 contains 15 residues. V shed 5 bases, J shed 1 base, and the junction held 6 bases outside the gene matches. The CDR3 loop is CASSPYGTSQETQYF. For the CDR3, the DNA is TGTGCCAGCAGCCCATACGGGACTAGCCAAGAGACCCAGTACTTC.

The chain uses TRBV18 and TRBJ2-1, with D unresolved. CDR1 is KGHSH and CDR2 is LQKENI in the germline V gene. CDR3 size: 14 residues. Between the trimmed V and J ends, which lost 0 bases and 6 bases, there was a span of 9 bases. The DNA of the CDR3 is TGTGCCAGCTCACCACCGTTACGCCTCAATGAGCAGTTCTTC. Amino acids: CASSPPLRLNEQFF.

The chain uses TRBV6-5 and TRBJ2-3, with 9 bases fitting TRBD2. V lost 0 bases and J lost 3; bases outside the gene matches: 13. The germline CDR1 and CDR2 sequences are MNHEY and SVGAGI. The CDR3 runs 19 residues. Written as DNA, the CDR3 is TGTGCCAGCAGTTACTCGCCCGTTGTGGGAGCGGGAGGAACAGATACGCAGTATTTT. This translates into CASSYSPVVGAGGTDTQYF.

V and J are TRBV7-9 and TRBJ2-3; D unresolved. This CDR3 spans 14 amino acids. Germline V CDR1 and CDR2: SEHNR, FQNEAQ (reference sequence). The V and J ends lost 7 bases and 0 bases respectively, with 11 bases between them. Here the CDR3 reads CASISAQSTDTQYF. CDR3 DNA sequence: TGTGCCAGCATTTCAGCTCAGAGCACAGATACGCAGTATTTT.

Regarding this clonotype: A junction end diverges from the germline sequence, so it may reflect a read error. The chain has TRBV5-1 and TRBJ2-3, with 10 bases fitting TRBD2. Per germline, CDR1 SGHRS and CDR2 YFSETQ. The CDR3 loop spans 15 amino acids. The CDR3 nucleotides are TGCGCTAGCAAAACCCAGCGGGAGGGCGCCGATACGCAGTATTTT. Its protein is CASKTQREGADTQYF.

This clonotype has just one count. CDR3 DNA sequence: TGTGCCAGCAAACTCGGACAGGGCTCCTACAATGAGCAGTTCTTC. As protein: CASKLGQGSYNEQFF. The chain joins TRBV2 to TRBJ2-1; the match to TRBD1 covers 8 bases. The CDR3 runs 15 residues. In germline, CDR1 is SNHLY, CDR2 FYNNEI. Trimming at V came to 7 bases and at J to 0 bases, leaving 5 bases not matched to a gene.

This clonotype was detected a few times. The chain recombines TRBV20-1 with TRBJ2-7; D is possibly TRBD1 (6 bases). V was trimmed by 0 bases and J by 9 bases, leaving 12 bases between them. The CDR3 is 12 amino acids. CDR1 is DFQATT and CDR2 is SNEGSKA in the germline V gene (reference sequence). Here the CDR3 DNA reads TGCAGTGCTAGAGATGGCAGGGGTGTGCAGTACTTC. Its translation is CSARDGRGVQYF.

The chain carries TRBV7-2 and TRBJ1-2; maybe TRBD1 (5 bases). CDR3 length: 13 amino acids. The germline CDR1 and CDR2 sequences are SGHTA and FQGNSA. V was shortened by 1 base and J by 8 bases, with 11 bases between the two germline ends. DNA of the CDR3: TGTGCCAGCAGCTTAGATCCCGGGGACGGCTACACCTTC. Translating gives CASSLDPGDGYTF.

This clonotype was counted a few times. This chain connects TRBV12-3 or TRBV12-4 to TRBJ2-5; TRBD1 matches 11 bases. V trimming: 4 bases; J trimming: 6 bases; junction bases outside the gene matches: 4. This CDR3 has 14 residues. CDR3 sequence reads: CASSSGTGGQTQYF. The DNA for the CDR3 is TGTGCCAGCAGTTCCGGGACAGGGGGACAGACCCAGTACTTC.

CDR3 in amino acids: CASSLSGRGPDTQYF. The CDR3 region has the DNA TGCGCCAGCAGCTTGAGCGGGAGGGGGCCAGATACGCAGTATTTT. The chain is built from TRBV5-1 and TRBJ2-3; 10 bases are shared with TRBD2. V lost 1 base, J lost 4 bases, and 3 bases stayed unmatched. This CDR3 is 15 amino acids long. Looked up from germline, CDR1 is SGHRS and CDR2 is YFSETQ.

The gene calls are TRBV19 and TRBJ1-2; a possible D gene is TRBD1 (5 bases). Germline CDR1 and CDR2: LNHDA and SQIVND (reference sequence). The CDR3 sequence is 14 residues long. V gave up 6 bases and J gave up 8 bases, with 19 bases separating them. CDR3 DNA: TGTGCCAGTAGCCCACTTCAGGGTTTACGCGGCTACACCTTC. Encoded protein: CASSPLQGLRGYTF.

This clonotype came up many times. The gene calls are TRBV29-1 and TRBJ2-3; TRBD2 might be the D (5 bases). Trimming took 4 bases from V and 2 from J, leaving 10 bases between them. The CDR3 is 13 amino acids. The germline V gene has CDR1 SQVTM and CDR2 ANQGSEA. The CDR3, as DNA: TGCAGCGTTGGGTCGACTACCACAGATACGCAGTATTTT. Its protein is CSVGSTTTDTQYF.

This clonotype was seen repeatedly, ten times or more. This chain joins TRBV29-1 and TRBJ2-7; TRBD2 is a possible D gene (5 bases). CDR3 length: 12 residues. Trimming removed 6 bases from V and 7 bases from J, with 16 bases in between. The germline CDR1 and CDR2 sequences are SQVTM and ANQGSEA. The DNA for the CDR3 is TGCAGCGTCGAGGACTTCACAAGGGAGCAGTACTTC. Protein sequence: CSVEDFTREQYF.

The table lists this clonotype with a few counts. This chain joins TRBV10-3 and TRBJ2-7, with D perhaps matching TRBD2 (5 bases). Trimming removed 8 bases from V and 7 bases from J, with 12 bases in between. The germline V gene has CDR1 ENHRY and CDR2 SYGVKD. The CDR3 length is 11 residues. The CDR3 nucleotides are TGTGCCATCTCGACCGGCGGGGAGCAGTACTTC. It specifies CAISTGGEQYF.

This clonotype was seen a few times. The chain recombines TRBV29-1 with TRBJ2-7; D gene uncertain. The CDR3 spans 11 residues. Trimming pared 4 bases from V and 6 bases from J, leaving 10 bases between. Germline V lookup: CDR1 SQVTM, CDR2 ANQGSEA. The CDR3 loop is CSVAAWGEQYF. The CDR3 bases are TGCAGCGTTGCAGCTTGGGGCGAGCAGTACTTC.

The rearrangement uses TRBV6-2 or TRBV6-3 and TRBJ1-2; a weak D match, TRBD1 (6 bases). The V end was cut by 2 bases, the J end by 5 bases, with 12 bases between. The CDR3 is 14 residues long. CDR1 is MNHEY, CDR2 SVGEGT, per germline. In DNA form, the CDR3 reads TGTGCCAGCAGTTACCCAGGGGCGCGTTATGGCTACACCTTC. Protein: CASSYPGARYGYTF.

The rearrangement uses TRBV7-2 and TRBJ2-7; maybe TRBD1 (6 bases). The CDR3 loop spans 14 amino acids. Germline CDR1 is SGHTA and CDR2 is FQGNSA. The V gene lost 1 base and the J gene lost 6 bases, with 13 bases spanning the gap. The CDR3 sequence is CASSLDRALSEQYF. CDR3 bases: TGTGCCAGCAGCTTAGACAGGGCGCTCTCCGAGCAGTACTTC.

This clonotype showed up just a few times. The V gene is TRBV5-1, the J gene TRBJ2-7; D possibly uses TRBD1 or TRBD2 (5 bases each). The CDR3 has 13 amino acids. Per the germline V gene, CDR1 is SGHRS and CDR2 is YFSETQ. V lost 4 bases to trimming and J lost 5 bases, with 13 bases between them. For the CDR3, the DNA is TGCGCCAGCAGCCCGGATATGGGGGACGAGCAGTACTTC. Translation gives CASSPDMGDEQYF. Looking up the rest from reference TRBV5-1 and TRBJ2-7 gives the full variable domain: KAGVTQTPRYLIKTRGQQVTLSCSPISGHRSVSWYQQTPGQGLQFLFEYFSETQRNKGNFPGRFSGRQFSNSRSEMNVSTLELGDSALYLCASSPDMGDEQYFGPGTRLTVT.

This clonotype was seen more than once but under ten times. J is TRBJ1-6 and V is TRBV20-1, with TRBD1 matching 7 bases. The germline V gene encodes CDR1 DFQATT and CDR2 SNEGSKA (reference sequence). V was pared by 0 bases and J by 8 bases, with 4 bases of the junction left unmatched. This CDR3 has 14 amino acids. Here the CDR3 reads CSARDGQAYSPLHF. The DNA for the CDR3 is TGCAGTGCTAGAGATGGACAGGCCTATTCACCCCTCCACTTT.

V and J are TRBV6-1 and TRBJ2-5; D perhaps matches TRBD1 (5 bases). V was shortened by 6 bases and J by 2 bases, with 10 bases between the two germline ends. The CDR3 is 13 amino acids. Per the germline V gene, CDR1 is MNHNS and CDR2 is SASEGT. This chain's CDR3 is CASRRGRQETQYF. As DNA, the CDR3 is TGTGCCAGCAGAAGGGGCAGACAAGAGACCCAGTACTTC.

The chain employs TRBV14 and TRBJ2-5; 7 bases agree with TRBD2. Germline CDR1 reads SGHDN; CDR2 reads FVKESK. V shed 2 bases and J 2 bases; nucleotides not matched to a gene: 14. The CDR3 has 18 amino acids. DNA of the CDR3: TGTGCCAGCAGCCAAATTGCCGGACTAGGGACTTTACAAGAGACCCAGTACTTC. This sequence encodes CASSQIAGLGTLQETQYF.

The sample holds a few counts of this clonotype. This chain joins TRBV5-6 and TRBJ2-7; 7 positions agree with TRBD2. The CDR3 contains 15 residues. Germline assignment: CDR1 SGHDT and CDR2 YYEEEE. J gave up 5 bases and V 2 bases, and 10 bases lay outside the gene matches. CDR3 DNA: TGTGCCAGCAGCTTACCTAGCGGCCTTGTCAACGAGCAGTACTTC. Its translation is CASSLPSGLVNEQYF.

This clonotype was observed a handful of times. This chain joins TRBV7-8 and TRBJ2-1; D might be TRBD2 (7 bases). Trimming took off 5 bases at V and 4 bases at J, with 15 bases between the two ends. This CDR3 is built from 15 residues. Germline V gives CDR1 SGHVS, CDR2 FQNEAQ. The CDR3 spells CASSMEGDYYNEQFF. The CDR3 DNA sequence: TGTGCCAGCAGCATGGAGGGGGACTATTACAATGAGCAGTTCTTC.

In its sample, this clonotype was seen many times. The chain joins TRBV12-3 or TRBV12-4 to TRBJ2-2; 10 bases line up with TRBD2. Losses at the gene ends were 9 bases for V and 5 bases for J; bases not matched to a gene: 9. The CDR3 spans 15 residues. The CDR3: CASSPSGRGTGELFF. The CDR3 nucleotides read TGTGCCAGTAGTCCTAGCGGGAGAGGGACCGGGGAGCTGTTTTTT.

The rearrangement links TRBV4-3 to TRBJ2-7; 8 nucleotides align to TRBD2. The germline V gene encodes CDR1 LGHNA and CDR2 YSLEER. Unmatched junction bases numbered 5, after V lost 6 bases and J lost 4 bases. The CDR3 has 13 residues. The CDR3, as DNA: TGCGCCAGCAGTCCGGGACTAGAATACGAGCAGTACTTC. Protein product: CASSPGLEYEQYF.